This passage covers 19 T cell receptor beta chains from one sample sequenced in a study of shared clonotypes between healthy human individuals. The naive CD8 fraction comprised CD45RO-negative cells positively selected for CCR7 and excluded terminally differentiated effector memory CD45RA+ cells. Method: immunoSEQ multiplex PCR; TCRdb's copy keeps in-frame clones and lacks some. The sample lists more than 2 million clones, about 94% occurring once. The sample comprised naive CD8+ T cells from PBMCs. These receptor sequences come from a young man in good health. Some clones in this sample may be carry-over from other donors' samples.

This chain joins TRBV11-2 and TRBJ2-7; 10 positions agree with TRBD1. V was pared by 4 bases and J by 3 bases, with 9 bases of the junction left unmatched. Germline CDR1 reads SGHAT; CDR2 reads FQNNGV. CDR3 size: 16 residues. The CDR3 loop reads CASSSQTGDRGYEQYF. CDR3 sequence (DNA): TGTGCCAGCAGCTCTCAAACTGGGGACAGGGGCTACGAGCAGTACTTC.

The chain links TRBV2 to TRBJ1-1; TRBD1 aligns across 7 bases. J gave up 3 bases and V 8 bases, and 6 bases lay outside the gene matches. The V gene's germline CDR1 is SNHLY and CDR2 FYNNEI. The CDR3 length is 13 residues. CDR3 sequence reads: CASQQGWDTEAFF. CDR3 nucleotides: TGTGCCAGCCAACAGGGGTGGGACACTGAAGCTTTCTTT.

J is TRBJ2-7 and V is TRBV5-1; D perhaps matches TRBD2 (5 bases). The V end was cut by 5 bases, the J end by 4 bases, with 19 bases between. The CDR3 has 15 residues. CDR1 is SGHRS and CDR2 is YFSETQ in the germline V gene. CDR3 region: CASRVATSDLYEQYF. The CDR3 DNA reads as TGCGCCAGCAGAGTAGCCACTAGTGATTTGTACGAGCAGTACTTC.

The chain joins TRBV10-1 to TRBJ2-7; tentative D call: TRBD2 (7 bases). CDR3 size: 15 residues. CDR1 is WNHNN, CDR2 SYGVQD, per germline (reference sequence). The ends were cut back, 7 bases at V and 0 bases at J, with 16 bases in the middle. The CDR3 DNA reads as TGCGCCAGCATGATAGGGGGAGGGGGCTCCTACGAGCAGTACTTC. As protein: CASMIGGGGSYEQYF.

The rearrangement joins TRBV5-8 to TRBJ2-7; 9 bases agree with TRBD1. The V gene end was trimmed by 4 bases and the J gene end by 4 bases; junction bases not matched to a gene: 15. The germline CDR1 and CDR2 sequences are SGHTS and YDEGEE. There are 17 residues in the CDR3. The CDR3 nucleotides read TGTGCCAGCAGCCCCCGGACCCGGGGACAGGGTACTTACGAGCAGTACTTC. Translation: CASSPRTRGQGTYEQYF.

This sequence joins TRBV2 and TRBJ1-1, with 10 nucleotides matching TRBD1. After removal of 10 bases from V and 4 bases from J, the junction contained 3 bases not matched to a gene. This CDR3 comprises 12 residues. Germline lookup yields CDR1 SNHLY and CDR2 FYNNEI. CDR3 protein: CATGQGGTEAFF. CDR3 nucleotides: TGTGCCACCGGACAGGGGGGCACTGAAGCTTTCTTT.

This sequence joins TRBV28 and TRBJ2-5; 11 bases are a match to TRBD2. V trimming: 6 bases; J trimming: 5 bases; junction bases outside the gene matches: 20. This CDR3 has 19 amino acids. CDR1 is MDHEN, CDR2 SYDVKM, per germline. CDR3 loop: CASRPPLRYGSGRGETQYF. CDR3 coding DNA: TGTGCCAGCAGGCCACCCCTCCGGTATGGTAGCGGGAGGGGTGAGACCCAGTACTTC.

In its sample, this clone was seen a few times. This chain links TRBV5-4 with TRBJ1-5; D is unresolved. The CDR3 has 15 residues. Germline assignment: CDR1 SGHNT and CDR2 YYREEE (reference sequence). V dropped 4 bases and J dropped 7 bases, with 18 bases sitting between them. CDR3 sequence (DNA): TGTGCCAGCAGCCAGGATATCGGGTCGGGGCAGCCCCAGCATTTT. Translation gives CASSQDIGSGQPQHF.

The V and J genes are TRBV4-2 and TRBJ2-7; maybe TRBD1 (6 bases). CDR1 is LGHNA and CDR2 is YNFKEQ in the germline V gene. There are 15 residues in the CDR3. V shed 1 base and J shed 1 base, with 11 bases lying between them. The CDR3, as DNA: TGTGCCAGCAGCCAAGCCCGGACAGAGTCCTACGAGCAGTACTTC. Translating gives CASSQARTESYEQYF.

This chain links TRBV7-9 with TRBJ2-5, with 9 bases fitting TRBD2. The germline V gene encodes CDR1 SEHNR and CDR2 FQNEAQ (reference sequence). The CDR3 loop spans 19 amino acids. Trimming at V came to 3 bases and at J to 5 bases, leaving 19 bases not matched to a gene. The CDR3 sequence is CASSFSLVSREGLVETQYF. The CDR3 DNA is TGTGCCAGCAGCTTCTCTCTAGTTTCGCGGGAGGGCCTGGTGGAGACCCAGTACTTC.

This clone was recorded a few times. Other DNA sequences in the sample encode the same CDR3. The chain uses TRBV7-8 and TRBJ2-7; D might be TRBD1 or TRBD2, each matching 5 bases. The CDR3 is 14 residues long. Trimming cost V 4 bases and J 0 bases, with 10 bases left between them. CDR1 and CDR2 (germline): SGHVS, FQNEAQ. In DNA form, the CDR3 reads TGTGCCAGCAGCTCCCGGGACGGCTCCTACGAGCAGTACTTC. This translates into CASSSRDGSYEQYF. The whole variable domain, remainder taken from reference TRBV7-8 and TRBJ2-7, is GAGVSQSPRYKVAKRGQDVALRCDPISGHVSLFWYQQALGQGPEFLTYFQNEAQLDKSGLPSDRFFAERPEGSVSTLKIQRTQQEDSAVYLCASSSRDGSYEQYFGPGTRLTVT.

The V and J genes are TRBV29-1 and TRBJ2-3, with 16 bases lining up with TRBD2. V trimming: 7 bases; J trimming: 4 bases; junction bases outside the gene matches: 14. CDR3 length: 18 residues. The germline V gene has CDR1 SQVTM and CDR2 ANQGSEA. CDR3 region: CSAEGATGTSGRADTQYF. The CDR3 coding sequence is TGCAGCGCCGAGGGCGCAACCGGGACTAGCGGGAGGGCAGATACGCAGTATTTT.

The chain combines TRBV7-8 with TRBJ2-7, with 8 bases fitting TRBD1. The germline CDR1 and CDR2 sequences are SGHVS and FQNEAQ. The length of the CDR3 is 15 residues. V dropped 4 bases and J dropped 0; count of bases not matched to a gene: 5. The CDR3 region has the DNA TGTGCCAGCAGCTCCCGGGACAGGCCCTCCTACGAGCAGTACTTC. Translation gives CASSSRDRPSYEQYF.

The J gene is TRBJ2-7, the V gene TRBV7-9; D remains ambiguous. CDR1 and CDR2 (germline): SEHNR, FQNEAQ (reference sequence). CDR3 length equals 13 residues. V lost 2 bases and J 5 bases, leaving 10 bases between the germline ends. CDR3 region: CASSLLAPNEQYF. DNA of the CDR3: TGTGCCAGCAGCTTACTCGCCCCCAACGAGCAGTACTTC.

The V gene is TRBV9, the J gene TRBJ2-5; D possibly corresponds to TRBD1 (6 bases). The germline V gene encodes CDR1 SGDLS and CDR2 YYNGEE. This CDR3 has 14 amino acids. V was trimmed by 4 bases and J by 1 base, leaving 11 bases between them. CDR3 residues: CASSLRTAQETQYF. DNA of the CDR3: TGTGCCAGCAGCCTGAGGACAGCCCAAGAGACCCAGTACTTC.

The rearrangement links TRBV27 to TRBJ1-2; D remains unclear. The CDR3 is 16 amino acids. V gave up 3 bases and J gave up 0 bases, with 14 bases separating them. Germline V lookup: CDR1 MNHEY, CDR2 SMNVEV (reference sequence). The CDR3 DNA follows: TGTGCCAGCAGTTTCCTGGGAGTTCCCTCTAACTATGGCTACACCTTC. Its protein product is CASSFLGVPSNYGYTF.

In its sample, this clone was seen a few times. The gene calls are TRBV28 and TRBJ1-5, with D unresolved. Trimming pared 6 bases from V and 3 bases from J, leaving 12 bases between. CDR1 and CDR2 from the germline V gene are MDHEN and SYDVKM. CDR3 size: 14 residues. The CDR3 here is CASRYVEINQPQHF. The CDR3 bases are TGTGCCAGCAGGTATGTCGAGATCAATCAGCCCCAGCATTTT.

The genes are TRBV6-1 and TRBJ1-2, with D possibly TRBD1 on 5 matching bases. Trimming took off 6 bases at V and 2 bases at J, with 13 bases between the two ends. CDR3 length: 14 amino acids. CDR1 and CDR2 from the germline V gene are MNHNS and SASEGT. In DNA form, the CDR3 reads TGTGCCAGCAGGAAGCGGGCAGGGAACTATGGCTACACCTTC. This sequence encodes CASRKRAGNYGYTF.

The chain is built from TRBV7-9 and TRBJ1-2; possibly TRBD1 for D (5 bases). Per germline, CDR1 SEHNR and CDR2 FQNEAQ (reference sequence). V lost 6 bases and J lost 7, with 15 bases in between. This CDR3 spans 13 amino acids. The CDR3 sequence is CASSQGISVGYTF. In nucleotides, the CDR3 is TGTGCCAGCAGTCAGGGTATTTCGGTTGGCTACACCTTC.